Each of the 10 T cell receptor beta chains below was sequenced from the same sample in a study of CD8 T cells in Susac syndrome. An amount of RNA that ranged from roughly 0.5 to 1 ug was reverse transcribed with random hexamers. One entry per CDR3 protein results from TCRdb running MiXCR on the immunoSEQ multiplex PCR reads. The sample has about 70,000 distinct CDR3 sequences, more than 85% seen once. Material for sequencing was CD8+ T cells from PBMCs. These receptors were taken from a human donor in good health.

This clonotype was seen only once. This rearrangement joins TRBV28 to TRBJ2-7; possibly TRBD1 for D (5 bases). This CDR3 region has 13 residues. Germline V gives CDR1 MDHEN, CDR2 SYDVKM. V dropped 4 bases and J dropped 4 bases, with 11 bases sitting between them. Here the CDR3 reads CASSSGYHYEQYV. As DNA, the CDR3 is TGTGCCAGCAGTTCAGGGTACCATTACGAGCAGTACGTC.

The chain employs TRBV7-9 and TRBJ1-6; no clear D. V dropped 5 bases and J dropped 9 bases, with 17 bases sitting between them. Germline CDR1 SEHNR, CDR2 FQNEAQ (reference sequence). The CDR3 sequence is 15 residues long. CDR3 nucleotides: TGTGCCAGCAGCGGTATCGGGTTCCCAGCTTCACCCCTCCACTTT. It encodes CASSGIGFPASPLHF.

The chain is built from TRBV7-9 and TRBJ1-1; a weak D match, TRBD1 (5 bases). Germline V lookup: CDR1 SEHNR, CDR2 FQNEAQ (reference sequence). This CDR3 contains 12 residues. V lost 7 bases to trimming and J lost 1 base, with 7 bases between them. CDR3 nucleotides: TGTGCCAGCATCCAGGGGAACACTGAAGCTTTCTTT. Translated, it gives CASIQGNTEAFF. Supplemented by reference TRBV7-9 and TRBJ1-1, the full variable domain reads DTGVSQNPRHKITKRGQNVTFRCDPISEHNRLYWYRQTLGQGPEFLTYFQNEAQLEKSRLLSDRFSAERPKGSFSTLEIQRTEQGDSAMYLCASIQGNTEAFFGQGTRLTVV.

J is TRBJ2-2 and V is TRBV29-1; 10 bases map to TRBD1. CDR3 length: 16 amino acids. Germline CDR1 SQVTM, CDR2 ANQGSEA. V lost 6 bases and J lost 2; bases outside the gene matches: 9. The CDR3 bases are TGCAGCGTGGGCCGGGACAGGGGTTCAAACACCGGGGAGCTGTTTTTT. It is translated as CSVGRDRGSNTGELFF.

This sequence joins TRBV27 and TRBJ2-2; perhaps TRBD2 as D (5 bases). This CDR3 is built from 13 residues. In germline, CDR1 is MNHEY, CDR2 SMNVEV (reference sequence). Trimming cost V 3 bases and J 8 bases, with 10 bases left between them. The CDR3 nucleotides are TGTGCCAGCAGTTTCAGAGGGAGAGGGGAGCTGTTTTTT. Its translation: CASSFRGRGELFF.

The chain combines TRBV13 with TRBJ2-5, with D possibly being TRBD1 or TRBD2 (7 bases each). Trimming removed 4 bases from V and 1 base from J, with 10 bases in between. The CDR3 has 14 amino acids. The germline V gene has CDR1 PRHDT and CDR2 FYEKMQ (reference sequence). This CDR3 is CASSSRGGQETQYF. DNA for the CDR3: TGTGCCAGCAGCTCCAGGGGGGGCCAAGAGACCCAGTACTTC.

J is TRBJ1-1 and V is TRBV4-3, with a weak D call TRBD1 (5 bases). V lost 0 bases to trimming and J lost 4 bases, with 9 bases between them. There are 14 residues in the CDR3. Germline CDR1 and CDR2: LGHNA and YSLEER. As DNA, the CDR3 is TGCGCCAGCAGCCAAGATTCGGGGGGCACTGAAGCTTTCTTT. This codes for CASSQDSGGTEAFF.

The chain uses TRBV23-1 and TRBJ2-7, with D tentatively TRBD2 (5 bases). TRBV23-1 is given ORF status, its function remaining uncertain. The length of the CDR3 is 18 residues. V was cut by 4 bases and J by 1 base, with 23 bases left in between. The CDR3 here is CASSRPEVLVSTSYEQYV. In DNA, the CDR3 is TGCGCCAGCAGTCGTCCGGAGGTATTGGTTTCTACGTCCTACGAGCAGTACGTC.

The chain uses TRBV6-1 and TRBJ2-5; 13 bases are shared with TRBD2. This CDR3 has 15 residues. The trim removed 3 bases at V and 4 bases at J, leaving 2 bases unmatched. The germline CDR1 and CDR2 sequences are MNHNS and SASEGT. The DNA of the CDR3 is TGTGCCAGCAGTGATACTAGCGGGGGGGTAGAGACCCAGTACTTC. Its protein product is CASSDTSGGVETQYF.

The gene calls are TRBV7-2 and TRBJ2-1; D might be TRBD1 (6 bases). Germline-derived CDR1 and CDR2 are SGHTA and FQGNSA. The CDR3 runs 13 residues. The V and J ends lost 4 bases and 4 bases respectively, with 8 bases between them. CDR3 region: CASSWDTYNEQFF. The DNA for the CDR3 is TGTGCCAGCAGCTGGGACACATACAATGAGCAGTTCTTC.